The next 13 T cell receptor beta chains were all read from a single sample in a study. TCRdb reprocessed the 5' RACE reads with MiXCR, giving one entry per CDR3 protein. This sample has under 65,000 distinct CDR3 sequences, with 20% found just once. Cells sorted as Tregs were CD4+, CD25+ and CD127-/low. The sample comprised tumor-infiltrating Tregs sorted from the breast tumor. These receptors were obtained from a female donor with breast cancer.

The rearrangement links TRBV5-1 to TRBJ2-3; 9 bases are shared with TRBD2. Germline loops: CDR1 SGHRS, CDR2 YFSETQ. The trim removed 3 bases at V and 5 bases at J, leaving 4 bases unmatched. The CDR3 runs 14 residues. CDR3 bases: TGCGCCAGCAGCTGGCGGGGGGGCGAAGATACGCAGTATTTT. Its translation is CASSWRGGEDTQYF. The whole variable domain, remainder taken from reference TRBV5-1 and TRBJ2-3, is KAGVTQTPRYLIKTRGQQVTLSCSPISGHRSVSWYQQTPGQGLQFLFEYFSETQRNKGNFPGRFSGRQFSNSRSEMNVSTLELGDSALYLCASSWRGGEDTQYFGPGTRLTVL.

On this clonotype: One base away lies a much larger clone, so this may be a sequencing read error. The chain uses TRBV7-9 and TRBJ2-7; D unclear. V shed 5 bases and J shed 2 bases, with 13 bases lying between them. CDR1 and CDR2 (germline): SEHNR, FQNEAQ (reference sequence). The length of the CDR3 is 14 residues. DNA of the CDR3: TGTGCCAGCAGCCCCCCTCTTGTCACCTACGAGCAGTACTTC. This codes for CASSPPLVTYEQYF.

This chain connects TRBV11-2 to TRBJ2-7; D is unresolved. The germline V gene has CDR1 SGHAT and CDR2 FQNNGV. The CDR3 has 15 residues. The germline V and J ends were trimmed by 0 bases and 3 bases, with 12 bases remaining between them. The CDR3 is CASSLEPIRVYEQYF. DNA of the CDR3: TGTGCCAGCAGCTTAGAGCCCATAAGAGTCTACGAGCAGTACTTC.

By proportion, this clonotype is medium-sized. This chain connects TRBV7-2 to TRBJ2-3, with D perhaps TRBD1 (6 bases). The CDR3 contains 14 residues. Between the trimmed V and J ends, which lost 3 bases and 2 bases, there was a span of 9 bases. Germline CDR1 SGHTA, CDR2 FQGNSA. This chain's CDR3 is CASSFTGFTDTQYF. CDR3 DNA: TGTGCCAGCAGCTTTACAGGGTTCACAGATACGCAGTATTTT.

This clonotype has a handful of counts. This rearrangement joins TRBV4-1 to TRBJ1-1, with D uncertain. The length of the CDR3 is 13 residues. V was cut by 1 base and J by 3 bases, with 6 bases left in between. Germline V gene data show CDR1 as MGHRA and CDR2 as YSYEKL. The CDR3 region is CASSQGVYTEAFF. As DNA, the CDR3 is TGCGCCAGCAGCCAAGGAGTATACACTGAAGCTTTCTTT.

In this sample, this clonotype turned up many times. This chain uses TRBV5-1 with TRBJ2-7; D might be TRBD2 (6 bases). There are 15 residues in the CDR3. Trimming removed 0 bases at V and 2 bases at J, with 12 bases between. Germline loops: CDR1 SGHRS, CDR2 YFSETQ. The CDR3 DNA follows: TGCGCCAGCAGCTTGGGGCTGACTAGTACCTACGAGCAGTACTTC. Protein: CASSLGLTSTYEQYF.

The rearrangement joins TRBV14 to TRBJ1-6, with a tentative D call TRBD1 (6 bases). The CDR3 is 14 residues long. Germline loops: CDR1 SGHDN, CDR2 FVKESK. V was trimmed by 2 bases and J by 7 bases, leaving 9 bases between them. The chain's CDR3 is CASSQTGKNSPLHF. In nucleotides, the CDR3 is TGTGCCAGCAGCCAAACAGGGAAAAATTCACCCCTCCACTTT.

The CDR3 loop reads CSASAGTGYSPLHF. CDR3 sequence (DNA): TGCAGTGCTTCCGCCGGGACAGGGTACTCACCCCTCCACTTT. This chain connects TRBV20-1 to TRBJ1-6, with 9 nucleotides matching TRBD1. The V segment lost 5 bases and the J segment 10 bases; nucleotides outside the gene matches: 9. CDR1 is DFQATT and CDR2 is SNEGSKA in the germline V gene (reference sequence). The CDR3 runs 14 residues.

The sample holds many counts of this clonotype. The gene calls are TRBV11-3 and TRBJ2-4; no clear D gene. Trimming removed 5 bases at V and 1 base at J, with 12 bases between. This CDR3 has 15 amino acids. The germline V gene has CDR1 SGHNT and CDR2 YENEEA. Here the CDR3 reads CASSQAVGAKNIQYF. The CDR3 DNA reads TGTGCCAGCAGCCAGGCCGTCGGGGCCAAAAACATTCAGTACTTC.

The chain employs TRBV6-2 or TRBV6-3 and TRBJ2-2; 9 bases line up with TRBD1. This CDR3 is 15 amino acids long. V gave up 7 bases and J gave up 3 bases; unmatched junction bases: 6. Germline V gives CDR1 MNHEY, CDR2 SVGEGT. This CDR3 reads CASIKGTGYTGELFF. DNA for the CDR3: TGTGCCAGCATTAAGGGGACAGGGTACACCGGGGAGCTGTTTTTT.

The V and J genes are TRBV28 and TRBJ2-3, with TRBD2 matching 8 bases. Germline V CDR1 and CDR2: MDHEN, SYDVKM. The CDR3 is made up of 15 amino acids. V dropped 6 bases and J dropped 3; count of bases not matched to a gene: 8. CDR3 sequence (DNA): TGTGCCAGCAGGACCTCAGCGGGAGCTACAGATACGCAGTATTTT. This encodes CASRTSAGATDTQYF.

This clonotype was found a few times. The chain joins TRBV20-1 to TRBJ1-2; D remains ambiguous. The length of the CDR3 is 12 residues. V was cut by 1 base and J by 7 bases, with 10 bases left in between. Germline V gene sequence: CDR1 DFQATT, CDR2 SNEGSKA (reference sequence). The CDR3 here is CSARGQTFGYTF. CDR3 nucleotides: TGCAGTGCTAGAGGCCAGACCTTTGGCTACACCTTC.

This clonotype came up a few times. The J gene is TRBJ2-1, the V gene TRBV2, with 7 bases identical to TRBD1. The CDR3 is made up of 14 amino acids. V gave up 1 base and J gave up 9 bases; unmatched junction bases: 6. The germline CDR1 and CDR2 sequences are SNHLY and FYNNEI. The CDR3 region is CASSEGTGSGEQFF. CDR3 DNA: TGTGCCAGCAGTGAAGGGACAGGCAGCGGTGAGCAGTTCTTC.